Presented here are 18 T cell receptor beta chains from one specimen sequenced in a study of cytomegalovirus exposure and HLA in healthy donors (dated by TCRdb to between 2016 and 2019). Library preparation employed the immunoSEQ multiplex PCR assay. TCRdb retrieved this table from immuneACCESS and kept in-frame rearrangements only. Not all clones are present; in checked studies, unresolved V genes account for under half, and no reason is known for the remainder. For this sample the table gives about 280,000 clones, of which over 75% were detected only once. Of the sample, about 0.85% falls within the top ten clones. Sequences were obtained from PBMCs. The source of these receptors is a woman under 30 in good health and CMV-seronegative.

The V gene is TRBV30, the J gene TRBJ2-7; D remains unclear. V lost 3 bases, J lost 2 bases, and 8 bases lay in between. Germline loops: CDR1 GTSNPN, CDR2 SVGIG (reference sequence). CDR3 size: 12 residues. The CDR3 reads CAWRNGAYEQYF. The CDR3 DNA sequence: TGTGCCTGGAGGAACGGAGCCTACGAGCAGTACTTC.

This clone has a handful of counts. J is TRBJ1-5 and V is TRBV18, with a tentative D call TRBD1 (5 bases). Trimming shortened V by 3 bases and J by 5 bases, and 14 bases separated the two germline ends. CDR3 size: 15 residues. Per germline, CDR1 KGHSH and CDR2 LQKENI. CDR3 loop: CASSPDAGRYQPQHF. The CDR3 DNA is TGTGCCAGCTCACCGGACGCGGGGCGATATCAGCCCCAGCATTTT. Looking up the rest from reference TRBV18 and TRBJ1-5 gives the full variable domain: NAGVMQNPRHLVRRRGQEARLRCSPMKGHSHVYWYRQLPEEGLKFMVYLQKENIIDESGMPKERFSAEFPKEGPSILRIQQVVRGDSAAYFCASSPDAGRYQPQHFGDGTRLSIL.

The rearrangement joins TRBV30 to TRBJ1-3, with 8 bases identical to TRBD1. The CDR3 loop spans 14 amino acids. The V segment lost 2 bases and the J segment 0 bases; nucleotides outside the gene matches: 0. CDR1 and CDR2 from the germline V gene are GTSNPN and SVGIG (reference sequence). CDR3 protein: CAWSTGGSGNTIYF. CDR3 coding DNA: TGTGCCTGGAGTACAGGGGGCTCTGGAAACACCATATATTTT.

V is TRBV2 and J is TRBJ2-6; D is undetermined. The length of the CDR3 is 16 residues. V was cut by 6 bases and J by 0 bases, with 12 bases left in between. Germline values: CDR1 SNHLY, CDR2 FYNNEI. CDR3 protein: CASRPGAFSGANVLTF. The CDR3 DNA reads as TGTGCCAGCAGGCCCGGAGCCTTCTCTGGGGCCAACGTCCTGACTTTC.

The genes are TRBV27 and TRBJ2-1, with a weak D call TRBD2 (6 bases). CDR3 length equals 13 residues. Germline CDR1 is MNHEY and CDR2 is SMNVEV (reference sequence). Trimming stripped 5 bases from V and 7 bases from J, with 12 bases between. CDR3 amino acids: CASSPEGLNEQFF. The DNA of the CDR3 is TGTGCCAGCAGTCCAGAGGGACTTAATGAGCAGTTCTTC.

The chain links TRBV28 to TRBJ2-1, with unresolved D. The V end was cut by 4 bases, the J end by 10 bases, with 11 bases between. The V gene's germline CDR1 is MDHEN and CDR2 SYDVKM. This CDR3 is 12 amino acids long. In DNA, the CDR3 is TGTGCCAGCAGTTCCCCCTACAGAGAGCAGTTCTTC. Its translation: CASSSPYREQFF.

V usage is TRBV27 and J usage is TRBJ2-2; 9 nucleotides agree with TRBD2. This CDR3 has 18 residues. V shed 6 bases, J shed 6 bases, and the junction held 17 bases outside the gene matches. Germline V gives CDR1 MNHEY, CDR2 SMNVEV (reference sequence). In DNA, the CDR3 is TGTGCCAGCAGCCTGGGCCCTCCTAGCGGGATATTACCCGGGGAGCTGTTTTTT. This translates into CASSLGPPSGILPGELFF.

V usage is TRBV11-2 and J usage is TRBJ2-1, with 9 positions matching TRBD2. V lost 5 bases, J lost 10 bases, and 18 bases stayed unmatched. The germline gives CDR1 SGHAT, CDR2 FQNNGV. This CDR3 has 17 amino acids. The CDR3 sequence: CASSLTGRGSGRHEQFF. The CDR3 nucleotides read TGTGCCAGCAGCCTCACCGGGCGCGGTAGCGGGAGACACGAGCAGTTCTTC.

The sample holds one count of this clone. The V call is TRBV9, the J call TRBJ2-2, with D perhaps TRBD1 (6 bases). Per the germline V gene, CDR1 is SGDLS and CDR2 is YYNGEE. The CDR3 contains 16 residues. V lost 0 bases and J 3 bases, leaving 12 bases between the germline ends. The CDR3 region is CASSVGQGRHTGELFF. The CDR3 DNA follows: TGTGCCAGCAGCGTAGGGCAGGGGCGGCACACCGGGGAGCTGTTTTTT.

The chain carries TRBV7-2 and TRBJ2-1; 7 positions agree with TRBD2. J lost 8 bases, V lost 5 bases, and 6 bases had no gene match. Germline V gene sequence: CDR1 SGHTA, CDR2 FQGNSA. This CDR3 comprises 13 residues. This CDR3 reads CASSPRGSYEQFF. The CDR3 DNA is TGTGCCAGCAGCCCCCGCGGGAGCTATGAGCAGTTCTTC.

This clone was observed a handful of times. The chain links TRBV6-5 to TRBJ1-2; D may be TRBD1 (5 bases). CDR1 MNHEY and CDR2 SVGAGI come from the germline V gene. The V end lost 6 bases, the J end lost 7 bases, and 15 bases lay between the germline ends. The CDR3 totals 13 residues. The CDR3: CASRRRGLIGYTF. CDR3 bases: TGTGCCAGCAGACGGCGGGGCCTAATTGGCTACACCTTC.

This chain joins TRBV5-1 and TRBJ1-2; TRBD1 matches at 9 bases. The CDR3 is made up of 15 amino acids. Germline V gene sequence: CDR1 SGHRS, CDR2 YFSETQ. Trimming removed 4 bases from V and 2 bases from J; junction bases left unmatched: 6. For the CDR3, the DNA is TGCGCCAGCAGCATCACCGGACAGGGGAACTATGGCTACACCTTC. As protein: CASSITGQGNYGYTF.

This chain uses TRBV5-1 with TRBJ2-7; tentative D call: TRBD1 (6 bases). Deletions cut 4 bases from V and 0 bases from J, with 11 bases between. The CDR3 is made up of 14 amino acids. Germline lookup yields CDR1 SGHRS and CDR2 YFSETQ. The CDR3 sequence: CASSKDRSSYEQYF. In DNA, the CDR3 is TGCGCCAGCAGCAAGGACAGAAGCTCCTACGAGCAGTACTTC. Drawing the rest from reference TRBV5-1 and TRBJ2-7, the complete variable domain is KAGVTQTPRYLIKTRGQQVTLSCSPISGHRSVSWYQQTPGQGLQFLFEYFSETQRNKGNFPGRFSGRQFSNSRSEMNVSTLELGDSALYLCASSKDRSSYEQYFGPGTRLTVT.

V and J are TRBV11-2 and TRBJ2-1; possible D gene TRBD2, 6 bases. Deletions cut 0 bases from V and 10 bases from J, with 19 bases between. CDR1 and CDR2 (germline): SGHAT, FQNNGV. The CDR3 length is 16 residues. The CDR3 loop is CASSLDRAVLAGEQFF. DNA of the CDR3: TGTGCCAGCAGCTTAGATCGCGCGGTACTAGCTGGCGAGCAGTTCTTC.

V and J are TRBV7-3 and TRBJ2-2; TRBD2 agrees at 7 bases. Trimming at V came to 5 bases and at J to 3 bases, leaving 6 bases not matched to a gene. This CDR3 spans 15 amino acids. Looked up from germline, CDR1 is SGHTA and CDR2 is FQGTGA. The CDR3 sequence: CASSPGLGDTGELFF. The CDR3 DNA reads as TGTGCCAGCAGCCCTGGACTAGGTGACACCGGGGAGCTGTTTTTT. Combining the CDR3 with reference TRBV7-3 and TRBJ2-2 gives the whole variable domain GAGVSQTPSNKVTEKGKYVELRCDPISGHTALYWYRQSLGQGPEFLIYFQGTGAADDSGLPNDRFFAVRPEGSVSTLKIQRTERGDSAVYLCASSPGLGDTGELFFGEGSRLTVL.

V and J are TRBV10-1 and TRBJ1-1, with D perhaps matching TRBD1 (5 bases). The ends were cut back, 7 bases at V and 3 bases at J, with 21 bases in the middle. Germline V gene data show CDR1 as WNHNN and CDR2 as SYGVQD (reference sequence). The CDR3 sequence is 16 residues long. The CDR3 here is CASTGSSGLRYTEAFF. In DNA, the CDR3 is TGCGCCAGCACAGGTTCATCAGGGTTGAGGTACACTGAAGCTTTCTTT.

The rearrangement uses TRBV7-2 and TRBJ1-2, with a possible D match to TRBD1 (5 bases). The V and J ends lost 5 bases and 2 bases respectively, with 18 bases between them. Germline values: CDR1 SGHTA, CDR2 FQGNSA. The CDR3 is made up of 16 amino acids. Written as DNA, the CDR3 is TGTGCCAGCAGCCCTGGGGCCGATACGATAAACTATGGCTACACCTTC. Encoded protein: CASSPGADTINYGYTF. Looking up the rest from reference TRBV7-2 and TRBJ1-2 gives the full variable domain: GAGVSQSPSNKVTEKGKDVELRCDPISGHTALYWYRQSLGQGLEFLIYFQGNSAPDKSGLPSDRFSAERTGGSVSTLTIQRTQQEDSAVYLCASSPGADTINYGYTFGSGTRLTVV.

This chain connects TRBV5-1 to TRBJ1-1; 7 bases are a match to TRBD1. CDR1 and CDR2 (germline): SGHRS, YFSETQ. The junction had 5 bases not matched to a gene; V was cut back by 2 bases and J by 7 bases. This CDR3 is 13 amino acids long. The CDR3 DNA is TGCGCCAGCAGCTTAGAGGGGGCGGTTGAAGCTTTCTTT. Translating it yields CASSLEGAVEAFF.